These 3 T cell receptor delta chains came from one sample sequenced in a study of gamma-delta T cells after stem cell transplantation. TCRdb re-called the RT-PCR reads via CATT. Of some 500 delta-chain clones detected, approximately 1.4% appear once; the ten largest clones hold around 40%. Sequencing was carried out using gamma-delta T cells. These receptor sequences come from a human donor. It is not recorded whose cells these are; they may come from a transplant donor.

There are a few counts of this clone. This likely came from a read error, as a far larger clone is one base away. This chain links TRDV2 with TRDJ3; TRDD3 matches at 7 bases. Germline assignment: CDR1 GEAIGNYY and CDR2 EKD. The CDR3 runs 18 residues. CDR3 amino acids: CACDTVLGVSWDTRRMFF. The CDR3 DNA reads TGTGCCTGTGACACCGTGCTGGGGGTATCCTGGGACACCCGACGGATGTTTTTC.

This clone was found a few times. TCRdb's entry gives the protein of a much larger clone, which mismatches this DNA's translation at residue 17, likely from a read error; the protein reported here is translated from the DNA. This chain joins TRDV2 and TRDJ1; 8 nucleotides match TRDD3. The CDR3 is 19 residues long. Germline assignment: CDR1 GEAIGNYY and CDR2 EKD. This chain's CDR3 is CACDKLLGAPLPYTDKPIF. CDR3 sequence (DNA): TGTGCCTGTGACAAATTACTGGGGGCTCCCCTACCGTACACCGATAAACCCATCTTT.

Notes on this clone: A far larger clone is just one base off, so this is likely a read error. The same CDR3 can be traced to other DNA sequences in this sample. The chain has TRDV1 and TRDJ1; perhaps D is TRDD2 or TRDD3 (9 bases each). Germline CDR1 TSWWSYY, CDR2 QGS. The CDR3 length is 26 residues. CDR3 region: CALGEATKAFLLGVYWGRPYTDKLIF. CDR3 coding DNA: TGCGCTCTTGGGGAAGCCACGAAGGCCTTCCTACTTGGGGTGTACTGGGGGAGGCCGTACACCGATAAACTCATCTTT.